This passage covers 32 T cell receptor beta chains from one sample sequenced in a study of beta chain features in type 1 diabetes. The entirety of the isolated RNA underwent reverse transcription, so expressed TCRB transcripts were sequenced. Measured with immunoSEQ multiplex PCR; TCRdb has only the in-frame clones, and not every one. Of 250,000 to 350,000 clones listed, 14% are singletons. The sequencing sample was made of central memory CD4+ T cells from blood. The receptor source for this set is a man aged 25-45 years in good health.

J is TRBJ2-3 and V is TRBV11-3; the match to TRBD2 covers 14 bases. V was pared by 1 base and J by 5 bases, with 8 bases of the junction left unmatched. Germline CDR1 and CDR2: SGHNT and YENEEA. There are 18 residues in the CDR3. CDR3 coding DNA: TGTGCCAGCAGCTTAGTTCGACTAGCGGGAGGGGAGGGAGATACGCAGTATTTT. Its translation is CASSLVRLAGGEGDTQYF.

This clone was observed a few times. The chain combines TRBV7-2 with TRBJ1-2, with D hard to call. The CDR3 consists of 10 residues. V gave up 4 bases and J gave up 8 bases, with 5 bases separating them. Looked up from germline, CDR1 is SGHTA and CDR2 is FQGNSA. The DNA for the CDR3 is TGTGCCAGCAGCTCGAACGGCTACACCTTC. Translated: CASSSNGYTF.

This clone was seen more than once but under ten times. The CDR3, as DNA: TGTGCCAGCAGTTGGCAAGAGACCCAGTACTTC. Translation: CASSWQETQYF. The chain combines TRBV6-1 with TRBJ2-5; D unclear. The CDR3 loop spans 11 amino acids. Germline V gives CDR1 MNHNS, CDR2 SASEGT. Between the trimmed V and J ends, which lost 5 bases and 2 bases, there was a span of 3 bases.

The chain employs TRBV6-6 and TRBJ2-6; a possible D gene is TRBD1 (5 bases). CDR1 is MNHNY and CDR2 is SVGAGI in the germline V gene (reference sequence). The CDR3 extends over 13 amino acids. The V end was cut by 10 bases, the J end by 11 bases, with 18 bases between. The CDR3 bases are TGTGCCATCAGCCCCGGACATAAGGACGTCCTGACTTTC. It translates to CAISPGHKDVLTF.

This clone appeared a few times. The chain is built from TRBV12-5 and TRBJ1-1; D gene unclear. Per germline, CDR1 LGHNT and CDR2 FRNRAP. The CDR3 spans 12 residues. Trimming took off 4 bases at V and 6 bases at J, with 9 bases between the two ends. CDR3 sequence reads: CASGYVGSEAFF. The CDR3 DNA reads TGTGCTAGTGGTTATGTGGGCTCTGAAGCTTTCTTT.

This clone has a handful of counts. V gene TRBV30 combines with J gene TRBJ1-2; weak D call: TRBD1 (6 bases). Trimming stripped 2 bases from V and 7 bases from J, with 17 bases between. Germline V lookup: CDR1 GTSNPN, CDR2 SVGIG (reference sequence). The CDR3 extends over 14 amino acids. The CDR3 region has the DNA TGTGCCTGGAGTTTCGGCAGGGGAATCGGTGGCTACACCTTC. Its protein is CAWSFGRGIGGYTF.

The V gene is TRBV4-3, the J gene TRBJ2-1; 7 bases agree with TRBD1. Trimming at V came to 0 bases and at J to 4 bases, leaving 3 bases not matched to a gene. CDR1 LGHNA and CDR2 YSLEER come from the germline V gene. The CDR3 has 15 residues. CDR3 DNA sequence: TGCGCCAGCAGCCAAGAAAGGGACAGATACAATGAGCAGTTCTTC. This translates into CASSQERDRYNEQFF.

This sequence joins TRBV2 and TRBJ1-1; tentative D call: TRBD1 (6 bases). CDR3 size: 16 residues. V was cut by 3 bases and J by 4 bases, with 18 bases left in between. Germline V gene lookup returns CDR1 SNHLY and CDR2 FYNNEI. The CDR3 region is CASSDDTRGTSTEAFF. As DNA, the CDR3 is TGTGCCAGCAGTGATGACACCAGGGGTACTTCCACTGAAGCTTTCTTT.

The chain is built from TRBV9 and TRBJ1-4, with a tentative D call TRBD1 (6 bases). V lost 4 bases and J lost 10, with 20 bases in between. Germline CDR1 reads SGDLS; CDR2 reads YYNGEE. The CDR3 length is 15 residues. In nucleotides, the CDR3 is TGTGCCAGCAGCTCCGAAAGGGGGGGTGAGGGAAAACTGTTTTTT. Protein sequence: CASSSERGGEGKLFF.

The chain joins TRBV7-9 to TRBJ2-7; tentatively, D is TRBD2 (6 bases). Trimming stripped 5 bases from V and 5 bases from J, with 13 bases between. The CDR3 length is 13 residues. CDR1 is SEHNR, CDR2 FQNEAQ, per germline (reference sequence). The CDR3 region is CASSRGEIDEQYF. The CDR3 nucleotides are TGTGCCAGCAGCCGCGGGGAGATCGACGAGCAGTACTTC.

In its sample, this clone was seen a few times. The chain joins TRBV18 to TRBJ2-7; D gene unclear. This CDR3 spans 15 amino acids. The germline V gene encodes CDR1 KGHSH and CDR2 LQKENI. Trimming shortened V by 1 base and J by 3 bases, and 13 bases separated the two germline ends. DNA for the CDR3: TGTGCCAGCTCACCACGTTCGGACGGGCTCTACGAGCAGTACTTC. It specifies CASSPRSDGLYEQYF.

There are a few counts of this clone. V and J are TRBV5-4 and TRBJ1-4; D is unclear. In germline, CDR1 is SGHNT, CDR2 YYREEE (reference sequence). V lost 0 bases, J lost 8 bases, and 14 bases lay in between. The CDR3 covers 15 residues. The CDR3 loop is CASSLGGSSGEKLFF. CDR3 DNA: TGTGCCAGCAGCTTGGGAGGATCCAGTGGCGAAAAACTGTTTTTT.

This chain uses TRBV30 with TRBJ1-2; no definite D call. There are 13 residues in the CDR3. Germline V gene lookup returns CDR1 GTSNPN and CDR2 SVGIG (reference sequence). Trimming took off 4 bases at V and 0 bases at J, with 9 bases between the two ends. CDR3 sequence: CAWMGASNYGYTF. The CDR3 nucleotides are TGTGCCTGGATGGGTGCATCTAACTATGGCTACACCTTC.

As concerns this clone: The sample contains more than one DNA sequence encoding this CDR3. V and J are TRBV18 and TRBJ1-2; no reliable D call. Per germline, CDR1 KGHSH and CDR2 LQKENI. Trimming pared 6 bases from V and 4 bases from J, leaving 3 bases between. CDR3 length: 10 amino acids. The CDR3 protein is CASSGYGYTF. CDR3 nucleotide sequence: TGTGCCAGCTCGGGCTATGGCTACACCTTC.

The sample holds a few counts of this clone. The chain recombines TRBV6-5 with TRBJ2-7, with TRBD2 matching 8 bases. The CDR3 is 15 residues long. Germline loops: CDR1 MNHEY, CDR2 SVGAGI. The V and J ends lost 7 bases and 6 bases, in that order; junction bases with no gene match: 14. CDR3 in amino acids: CASNNSGEGRAEQYV. The CDR3 bases are TGTGCCAGCAACAATAGCGGGGAGGGCCGGGCCGAGCAGTACGTC.

The chain employs TRBV18 and TRBJ2-6; D remains unclear. V lost 3 bases and J 0 bases, leaving 9 bases between the germline ends. The CDR3 covers 16 residues. Germline CDR1 KGHSH, CDR2 LQKENI. CDR3 sequence reads: CASSPTGSSGANVLTF. CDR3 nucleotides: TGTGCCAGCTCACCTACGGGTAGCTCTGGGGCCAACGTCCTGACTTTC.

The sample holds a few counts of this clone. The chain uses TRBV11-2 and TRBJ1-6, with D possibly TRBD1 on 5 matching bases. The CDR3 has 17 amino acids. The germline V gene has CDR1 SGHAT and CDR2 FQNNGV. Trimming left V 7 bases short and J 0 bases short, with 16 bases between. The CDR3 loop is CASTIIRGNSYNSPLHF. The CDR3, as DNA: TGTGCCAGCACCATCATTCGGGGGAACTCCTATAATTCACCCCTCCACTTT.

This clone was recorded a few times. J is TRBJ1-5 and V is TRBV5-1; TRBD1 is a possible D gene (5 bases). Germline CDR1 reads SGHRS; CDR2 reads YFSETQ. The ends were cut back, 2 bases at V and 4 bases at J, with 7 bases in the middle. This CDR3 spans 13 amino acids. CDR3 nucleotides: TGCGCCAGCAGCTTCGACAGAAATCAGCCCCAGCATTTT. Protein: CASSFDRNQPQHF. Full variable domain (rest looked up from reference TRBV5-1 and TRBJ1-5): KAGVTQTPRYLIKTRGQQVTLSCSPISGHRSVSWYQQTPGQGLQFLFEYFSETQRNKGNFPGRFSGRQFSNSRSEMNVSTLELGDSALYLCASSFDRNQPQHFGDGTRLSIL.

This clone was observed a handful of times. The chain combines TRBV6-6 with TRBJ2-4, with 7 bases fitting TRBD2. With V trimmed by 2 bases and J by 2 bases, 3 bases remained unmatched. The CDR3 is made up of 15 amino acids. Germline CDR1 and CDR2: MNHNY and SVGAGI (reference sequence). The CDR3 DNA reads TGTGCCAGCAGTTACGGGAGGGGTCCCAAAAACATTCAGTACTTC. Its translation: CASSYGRGPKNIQYF.

The chain combines TRBV5-6 with TRBJ2-2; maybe TRBD1 (5 bases). Germline V gene lookup returns CDR1 SGHDT and CDR2 YYEEEE. There are 16 residues in the CDR3. The ends were cut back, 0 bases at V and 1 base at J, with 10 bases in the middle. CDR3: CASSLELGQNTGELFF. In DNA, the CDR3 is TGTGCCAGCAGCTTGGAGCTCGGACAGAACACCGGGGAGCTGTTTTTT.

This clone has more than one count but fewer than ten. The V and J genes are TRBV5-4 and TRBJ2-7, with D tentatively TRBD2 (7 bases). Germline V gene data show CDR1 as SGHNT and CDR2 as YYREEE (reference sequence). The CDR3 length is 13 residues. The V end was cut by 4 bases, the J end by 4 bases, with 12 bases between. CDR3 DNA sequence: TGTGCCAGCAGCGGGGGCGGGGGATACGAGCAGTACTTC. This sequence encodes CASSGGGGYEQYF.

There are many counts of this clone. This chain joins TRBV27 and TRBJ2-3, with D unresolved. CDR3 length: 15 residues. The germline gives CDR1 MNHEY, CDR2 SMNVEV (reference sequence). V gave up 5 bases and J gave up 5 bases, with 17 bases separating them. CDR3: CASSLGGSGGDTQYF. The CDR3 DNA sequence: TGTGCCAGCAGTCTGGGTGGATCTGGCGGAGATACGCAGTATTTT.

The chain joins TRBV6-5 to TRBJ1-5, with 7 nucleotides matching TRBD1. V lost 4 bases and J lost 6; bases outside the gene matches: 6. Looked up from germline, CDR1 is MNHEY and CDR2 is SVGAGI. The CDR3 is 14 residues long. CDR3 in amino acids: CASSSATGRQPQHF. CDR3 in DNA: TGTGCCAGCAGTTCTGCGACAGGGCGTCAGCCCCAGCATTTT.

Only a few counts were recorded for this clone. V gene TRBV18 combines with J gene TRBJ2-5; TRBD1 matches at 9 bases. Germline lookup yields CDR1 KGHSH and CDR2 LQKENI. The ends lost 3 bases at V and 0 bases at J; junction bases unmatched: 2. This CDR3 is built from 15 residues. CDR3 DNA: TGTGCCAGCTCACCGGGACAGGGTGACCAAGAGACCCAGTACTTC. As protein: CASSPGQGDQETQYF.

This clone was seen many times. The chain uses TRBV14 and TRBJ2-7; D ambiguous. The CDR3 sequence is 12 residues long. Germline values: CDR1 SGHDN, CDR2 FVKESK. V lost 3 bases and J lost 3, with 6 bases in between. The DNA of the CDR3 is TGTGCCAGCAGCCAGGGGAACTACGAGCAGTACTTC. This codes for CASSQGNYEQYF.

For this clone: This could be a read error, since a much larger clone is one nucleotide away. This sequence joins TRBV7-8 and TRBJ1-1; TRBD1 aligns across 10 bases. This CDR3 has 12 amino acids. The germline gives CDR1 SGHVS, CDR2 FQNEAQ. V was clipped by 5 bases and J by 7 bases; unmatched bases: 1. CDR3 protein: CASSRTGGEAFF. CDR3 coding DNA: TGTGCCAGCAGCCGGACAGGGGGTGAAGCTTTCTTT.

This clone was picked up a small number of times. The CDR3 nucleotides are TGTGCCAGCAGCGCCAGCGGGAACACCGGGGAGCTGTTTTTT. Translated, it gives CASSASGNTGELFF. The rearrangement links TRBV9 to TRBJ2-2; perhaps TRBD2 as D (5 bases). This CDR3 is built from 14 residues. The ends were cut back, 3 bases at V and 1 base at J, with 7 bases in the middle. Germline loops: CDR1 SGDLS, CDR2 YYNGEE.

This clone was seen a handful of times. The chain uses TRBV30 and TRBJ1-1; D possibly corresponds to TRBD1 (6 bases). CDR3 length: 13 residues. CDR1 and CDR2 from the germline V gene are GTSNPN and SVGIG (reference sequence). V was trimmed by 5 bases and J by 4 bases, leaving 14 bases between them. CDR3 sequence reads: CAWYLGAGTEAFF. The CDR3 DNA sequence: TGTGCCTGGTATTTGGGGGCGGGCACTGAAGCTTTCTTT. Drawing the rest from reference TRBV30 and TRBJ1-1, the complete variable domain is SQTIHQWPATLVQPVGSPLSLECTVEGTSNPNLYWYRQAAGRGLQLLFYSVGIGQISSEVPQNLSASRPQDRQFILSSKKLLLSDSGFYLCAWYLGAGTEAFFGQGTRLTVV.

This rearrangement joins TRBV4-3 to TRBJ2-1, with TRBD2 matching over 11 bases. After removal of 4 bases from V and 7 bases from J, the junction contained 9 bases not matched to a gene. The CDR3 runs to 16 residues. The germline CDR1 and CDR2 sequences are LGHNA and YSLEER. In DNA form, the CDR3 reads TGCGCCAGCAGCCTATTCACTAGCGGGAGTTCTAATGAGCAGTTCTTC. Amino acid sequence: CASSLFTSGSSNEQFF.

This clone was observed a few times. V usage is TRBV2 and J usage is TRBJ2-1; weak D call: TRBD2 (5 bases). Germline CDR1 is SNHLY and CDR2 is FYNNEI. This CDR3 has 14 amino acids. Trimming stripped 5 bases from V and 12 bases from J, with 20 bases between. In nucleotides, the CDR3 is TGTGCCAGCAGTCCCTCGCGGGCGGCGAGCGGGCAGTTCTTC. Encoded protein: CASSPSRAASGQFF.

With regard to this clone: Possible read error: a much larger clone is one base away. Other DNA sequences in this sample translate to the same CDR3. This chain connects TRBV5-4 to TRBJ2-5, with 10 positions matching TRBD2. This CDR3 is 15 amino acids long. V was clipped by 4 bases and J by 5 bases; unmatched bases: 8. Germline CDR1 SGHNT, CDR2 YYREEE (reference sequence). CDR3 DNA sequence: TGTGCCAGCAGCCCGAGCGGGGGGGCCTGGGAGACCCAGTACTTC. Its translation: CASSPSGGAWETQYF.

The chain recombines TRBV7-9 with TRBJ1-2; 12 bases agree with TRBD1. The germline V gene has CDR1 SEHNR and CDR2 FQNEAQ (reference sequence). CDR3 length: 15 residues. V was pared by 5 bases and J by 7 bases, with 8 bases of the junction left unmatched. The CDR3 nucleotides read TGTGCCAGCAGCCCGCCGGGACAGGGGGCAAGTGGCTACACCTTC. Its protein product is CASSPPGQGASGYTF.